This T cell receptor (beta chain) was obtained from a study of shared clonotypes between healthy human individuals. V gave up 5 bases and J gave up 4 bases, with 14 bases separating them. The CDR3 spans 15 residues. The germline V gene encodes CDR1 MNHNS and CDR2 SASEGT. About this clone: Its antigen remains unidentified.

Naivety among CD8 cells was defined by CD45RO negativity and positive CCR7 selection, thereby excluding terminally differentiated effector memory CD45RA+ cells. Study-wide results and limits: Sampling involved blood alone; tissue repertoires likely differ. Even with large depth, rarefaction showed that sorted-subset sequencing was incomplete. Four donors shared approximately 5% of their naive CD4 clonotypes.

Using immunoSEQ multiplex PCR, the repertoire was profiled, and TCRdb retains in-frame clones only, with some absent. The sample holds over 800,000 clones, over 90% seen once. The TCR sequence derives from a man younger than 45 in good health. Specimen: naive CD8+ T cells sorted from blood. The gene calls are TRBV6-1 and TRBJ2-2; D gene uncertain. CDR3 sequence: CASSSSLDGTGELFF. The CDR3 region has the DNA TGTGCCAGCAGTTCTTCCTTGGATGGCACCGGGGAGCTGTTTTTT.